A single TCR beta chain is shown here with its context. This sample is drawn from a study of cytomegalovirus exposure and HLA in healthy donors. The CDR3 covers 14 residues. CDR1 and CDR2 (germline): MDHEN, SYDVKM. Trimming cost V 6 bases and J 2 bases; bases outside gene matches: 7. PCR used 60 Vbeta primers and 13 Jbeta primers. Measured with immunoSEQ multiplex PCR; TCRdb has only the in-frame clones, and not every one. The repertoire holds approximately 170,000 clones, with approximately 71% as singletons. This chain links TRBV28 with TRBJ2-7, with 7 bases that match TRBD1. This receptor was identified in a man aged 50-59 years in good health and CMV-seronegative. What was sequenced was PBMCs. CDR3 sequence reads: CASRSGTAAYEQYF. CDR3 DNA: TGTGCCAGCAGGTCCGGGACAGCAGCCTACGAGCAGTACTTC. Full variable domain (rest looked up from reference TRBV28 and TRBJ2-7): DVKVTQSSRYLVKRTGEKVFLECVQDMDHENMFWYRQDPGLGLRLIYFSYDVKMKEKGDIPEGYSVSREKKERFSLILESASTNQTSMYLCASRSGTAAYEQYFGPGTRLTVT.